This T cell receptor beta chain was identified during a study of T cell changes during pregnancy in multiple sclerosis. Per the germline V gene, CDR1 is MGHRA and CDR2 is YSYEKL. The CDR3 runs to 17 residues. The J segment lost 7 bases and the V segment lost 1 base, leaving 15 bases of the junction unmatched. TCRdb's table, derived via immunoSEQ multiplex PCR, lists solely in-frame clones and lacks some. The repertoire consists of around 49,000 clones, with around 90% occurring once and the leading ten covering 0.61%. The genes are TRBV4-1 and TRBJ1-1; 7 nucleotides line up with TRBD1. The sequence was obtained from a female donor in good health, enrolled as a control in a pregnancy study. This sample comprised CD4+ T cells from peripheral blood mononuclear cells, obtained after pregnancy. For the CDR3, the DNA is TGCGCCAGCAGCCAAGTTCTCGGACAGGCGGCGGGGGGTGAAGCTTTCTTT. Protein product: CASSQVLGQAAGGEAFF.